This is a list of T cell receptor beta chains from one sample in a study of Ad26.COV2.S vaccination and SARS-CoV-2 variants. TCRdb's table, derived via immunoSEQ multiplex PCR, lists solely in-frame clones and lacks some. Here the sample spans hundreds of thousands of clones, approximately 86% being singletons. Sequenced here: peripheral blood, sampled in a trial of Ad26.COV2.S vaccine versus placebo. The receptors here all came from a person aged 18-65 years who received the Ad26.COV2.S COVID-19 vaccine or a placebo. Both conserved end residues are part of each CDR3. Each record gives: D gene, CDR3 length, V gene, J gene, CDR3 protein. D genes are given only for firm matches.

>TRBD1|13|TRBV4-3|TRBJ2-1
CASSQETGNEQFF
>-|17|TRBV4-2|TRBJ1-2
CASSQGGLARLNYGYTF
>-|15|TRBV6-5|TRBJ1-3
CASSYSRSTGNTIYF
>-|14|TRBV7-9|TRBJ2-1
CASSYPEWNNEQFF
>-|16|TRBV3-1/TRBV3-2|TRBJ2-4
CASSQVGTLAKNIQYF
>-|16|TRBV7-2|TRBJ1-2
CASSLVGGRSNYGYTF
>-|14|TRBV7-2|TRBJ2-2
CASSTLPRAGELFF
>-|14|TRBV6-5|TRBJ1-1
CASSPRGHTTEAFF
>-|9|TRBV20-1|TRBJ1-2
CSAPPSYTF
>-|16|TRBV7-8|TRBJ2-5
CASSPALWLPQETQYF
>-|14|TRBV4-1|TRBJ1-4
CASSQQAPREKLFF
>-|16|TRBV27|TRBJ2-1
CASTPGSPLSYNEQFF
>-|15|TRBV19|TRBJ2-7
CASQTTTQGSYEQYF
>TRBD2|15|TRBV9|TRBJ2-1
CASSVSGREVNEQFF
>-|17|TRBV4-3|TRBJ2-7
CASSHGFRTGTDYEQYF
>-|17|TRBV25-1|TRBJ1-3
CASSESDWQEGGNTIYF
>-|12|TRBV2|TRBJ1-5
CASSLRDQPQHF